Listed below are T cell receptor beta chains from one sample, sequenced in a study of blood T cell repertoires in COVID-19. Sequencing used immunoSEQ multiplex PCR; TCRdb keeps in-frame clones, though not all of them. Of about 28,000 clones in the sample, approximately 90% were seen once. Material: peripheral blood. The receptors were gathered from a human donor in a cohort sampled during active COVID-19. The CDR3 runs from the conserved cysteine through the conserved F or W. D genes are given only for firm matches. Some rows mark clone size as missing; the rest say once, few, many or name a class of expanded clone.

j_call d_call clone_size cdr3_length v_call cdr3_nt cdr3_aa
TRBJ2-5 TRBD1 NA 15 TRBV5-1 TGCGCCAGCAGCTCCCAACGGGGACAGCAAGAGACCCAGTACTTC CASSSQRGQQETQYF
TRBJ1-1 TRBD1 few 14 TRBV4-3 TGCGCCAGCAGCCAAGGAAACAGGGGAAATGAAGCTTTCTTT CASSQGNRGNEAFF
TRBJ1-2 NA NA 11 TRBV2 TGTGCCAGCAGTGCCTCCTATGGCTACACCTTC CASSASYGYTF
TRBJ2-2 NA NA 13 TRBV11-2 TGTGCCAGCAGCCGCAGGGGACCCGGGGAGCTGTTTTTT CASSRRGPGELFF
TRBJ1-5 NA once 15 TRBV28 TGTGCCAGCAGTTTAGGTCCGGGGGGCAATCAGCCCCAGCATTTT CASSLGPGGNQPQHF
TRBJ1-6 TRBD1 NA 17 TRBV2 TGTGCCAGCAGTGAAGAAGGGGACAGGGGTTGGCGATCACCCCTCCACTTT CASSEEGDRGWRSPLHF
TRBJ1-1 NA NA 15 TRBV5-4 TGTGCCAGCAGCCGACTCGACAGTATGAACACTGAAGCTTTCTTT CASSRLDSMNTEAFF
TRBJ2-4 NA NA 15 TRBV11-3 TGTGCCAGCAGCTTAGGACAGACCTCGGCGGACATTCAGTACTTC CASSLGQTSADIQYF
TRBJ1-6 NA NA 18 TRBV27 TGTGCCAGCAGTTTATCTGGGGGGGGGAGCTCCTATAATTCACCCCTCCACTTT CASSLSGGGSSYNSPLHF
TRBJ2-7 NA NA 17 TRBV21-1 TGTGCCAGCAGCAAAGAGCCCCAACGACAGGAATCCTACGAGCAGTACTTC CASSKEPQRQESYEQYF
TRBJ2-7 NA once 14 TRBV11-2 TGTGCCAGCAGCTTTACTGCGGGGTCCAACGAGCAGTACTTC CASSFTAGSNEQYF
TRBJ2-5 TRBD2 NA 14 TRBV5-6 TGTGCCAGCAGCGTCAGCGGGAGTCAAAAGACCCAGTACTTC CASSVSGSQKTQYF
TRBJ1-2 NA NA 14 TRBV7-2 TGTGCCAGCAGCTTTTCGGACGGGGGCTATGGCTACACCTTC CASSFSDGGYGYTF
TRBJ1-3 TRBD1 NA 17 TRBV12-5 TGTGCTAGTGGTTTGACAGGGGACCCGAGCTCTGGAAACACCATATATTTT CASGLTGDPSSGNTIYF
TRBJ1-1 NA NA 14 TRBV15 TGTGCCACCAGCAGAGACCGGGGGGACACTGAAGCTTTCTTT CATSRDRGDTEAFF
TRBJ2-3 NA NA 15 TRBV5-1 TGCGCCAGCAGCTTTGGGCGAGCTAGCACAGATACGCAGTATTTT CASSFGRASTDTQYF
TRBJ2-6 NA NA 15 TRBV7-3 TGTGCCAGCAGCTTAGGGCTGACTGGGGCCAACGTCCTGACTTTC CASSLGLTGANVLTF
TRBJ2-3 NA NA 16 TRBV7-9 TGTGCCAGCAGCTTAGGGGGCGGGGAAAGCACAGATACGCAGTATTTT CASSLGGGESTDTQYF
TRBJ1-6 TRBD1 NA 16 TRBV18 TGTGCCAGCTCACCAGAAGGGGGCGCGGATAATTCACCCCTCCACTTT CASSPEGGADNSPLHF
TRBJ1-5 NA NA 13 TRBV18 TGTGCCAGCTCACCAGACAGGAATCAGCCCCAGCATTTT CASSPDRNQPQHF
TRBJ2-7 NA few 13 TRBV7-9 TGTGCCAGCAGCTATGAGGCGGGGACCGAGCAGTACTTC CASSYEAGTEQYF
TRBJ1-2 TRBD1 once 14 TRBV11-3 TGTGCCAGCAGCTTGGAACTTGGACAGGACAGCTACACCTTC CASSLELGQDSYTF
TRBJ1-5 TRBD1 few 17 TRBV10-1 TGCGCCAGCAGACTACATCCGGGACAGGGCGTAGGACAGCCCCAGCATTTT CASRLHPGQGVGQPQHF
TRBJ2-7 TRBD2 NA 15 TRBV6-6 TGTGCCAGCAGCCCACGGGGGGGGCGCGGTTACGAGCAGTACTTC CASSPRGGRGYEQYF
TRBJ2-3 TRBD1 NA 16 TRBV6-2/TRBV6-3 TGTGCCAGCAGTTCACTCTTAGGACAGGAGGTAGATACGCAGTATTTT CASSSLLGQEVDTQYF
TRBJ1-6 TRBD1 NA 15 TRBV12-5 TGTGCTAGTGGAACGGGACAGGTGTTCGATTCACCCCTCCACTTT CASGTGQVFDSPLHF
TRBJ2-1 NA NA 17 TRBV7-8 TGTGCCAGCAGCGGGAGATTAGCGACAAGCTCCTACAATGAGCAGTTCTTC CASSGRLATSSYNEQFF
TRBJ2-1 NA NA 15 TRBV5-1 TGCGCCAGCAGCCCCACAGGGCCCTTCTACAATGAGCAGTTCTTC CASSPTGPFYNEQFF
TRBJ2-1 TRBD1 NA 14 TRBV2 TGTGCCAGCAGTGAGCAGGGGGCGTACAATGAGCAGTTCTTC CASSEQGAYNEQFF
TRBJ1-4 TRBD1 once 14 TRBV15 TGTGCCACCAGCAGGGGACAGTTCGGAGAAAAACTGTTTTTT CATSRGQFGEKLFF
TRBJ1-1 NA once 13 TRBV19 TGTGCCAGTAGAAGACAGGTACGGGATGAAGCTTTCTTT CASRRQVRDEAFF
TRBJ2-1 TRBD1 NA 16 TRBV4-3 TGCGCCAGCAGCCAGGGCAGGACAGGGACCTACAATGAGCAGTTCTTC CASSQGRTGTYNEQFF
TRBJ2-7 NA NA 11 TRBV7-2 TGTGCCAGCAGCTTACTATACGAGCAGTACTTC CASSLLYEQYF
TRBJ2-2 NA once 15 TRBV7-9 TGTGCCAGCAGCTCAGGGCCGCTGGGCACCGGGGAGCTGTTTTTT CASSSGPLGTGELFF
TRBJ2-2 NA NA 13 TRBV4-2 TGTGCCAGCAGCCAAGAAGCAACCGGGGAGCTGTTTTTT CASSQEATGELFF
TRBJ1-6 NA once 14 TRBV9 TGTGCCAGCAGCGTCGACTCGGGTGCTTCACCCCTCCACTTT CASSVDSGASPLHF
TRBJ1-3 TRBD1 NA 16 TRBV7-6 TGTGCCAGCAGCGCTTCAGGGGGAGGTACTGGAAACACCATATATTTT CASSASGGGTGNTIYF
TRBJ2-1 TRBD2 NA 15 TRBV7-9 TGTGCCAGCAGCTTAGGGACTAGCGAGGCCAATGAGCAGTTCTTC CASSLGTSEANEQFF
TRBJ1-2 NA NA 16 TRBV7-9 TGTGCCAGCAGCCAAGGCCTTGGGCAGCTTCACTATGGCTACACCTTC CASSQGLGQLHYGYTF
TRBJ1-5 NA NA 14 TRBV19 TGTGCCAGTAGTAGGGAGCGGGTGGGTCAGCCCCAGCATTTT CASSRERVGQPQHF
TRBJ1-1 TRBD1 NA 13 TRBV25-1 TGTGCCAGCAGTGTCACCCTGGACAGGGAAAGGTTCTTT CASSVTLDRERFF
TRBJ1-3 NA NA 13 TRBV2 TGTGCCAGCAGCTGGTCTACTGGAAACACCATATATTTT CASSWSTGNTIYF
TRBJ2-7 TRBD2 few 14 TRBV11-2 TGTGCCAGCAGCTTAGATCGGAGCGGGGCCGAGCAGTACTTC CASSLDRSGAEQYF
TRBJ2-7 TRBD2 NA 18 TRBV15 TGTGCCACCAGCAGATTCCCCCGGGGGACTAGCGGGACCTACGAGCAGTACTTC CATSRFPRGTSGTYEQYF
TRBJ1-2 NA once 13 TRBV7-9 TGTGCCAGCAGCTTACGGGAGGGTGATGGCTACACCTTC CASSLREGDGYTF
TRBJ1-1 NA few 13 TRBV2 TGTGCCAGCAGTAGAGGTCAGGGGCAGGAAGCTTTCTTT CASSRGQGQEAFF
TRBJ2-1 TRBD1 NA 16 TRBV2 TGTGCCAGCAGTGAACAGACAGGGTGGGCCTACAATGAGCAGTTCTTC CASSEQTGWAYNEQFF
TRBJ1-2 NA once 17 TRBV2 TGTGCCAGCAGTACGCCGGGAGGGACGGCGCGTAACTATGGCTACACCTTC CASSTPGGTARNYGYTF
TRBJ1-1 TRBD1 NA 14 TRBV19 TGTGCCTCGGGACAGCAACTTGGGTACACTGAAGCTTTCTTT CASGQQLGYTEAFF
TRBJ2-7 NA NA 14 TRBV7-8 TGTGCCAGCAGGAGCGGTTTAGTGTCCTACGAGCAGTACTTC CASRSGLVSYEQYF
TRBJ2-1 NA NA 17 TRBV5-5 TGTGCCAGCAGCTTGCAAGACAGTTTTAGCTCCTACAATGAGCAGTTCTTC CASSLQDSFSSYNEQFF
TRBJ1-5 NA NA 16 TRBV19 TGTGCCAGTAGTATAAACCGACAGGCAGGCAATCAGCCCCAGCATTTT CASSINRQAGNQPQHF
TRBJ2-5 NA few 15 TRBV9 TGTGCCAGCAGCGTCCACGGAGCGGACCAAGAGACCCAGTACTTC CASSVHGADQETQYF
TRBJ2-3 NA few 14 TRBV7-9 TGTGCCAGCAGCCCGGGGGATATCACAGATACGCAGTATTTT CASSPGDITDTQYF